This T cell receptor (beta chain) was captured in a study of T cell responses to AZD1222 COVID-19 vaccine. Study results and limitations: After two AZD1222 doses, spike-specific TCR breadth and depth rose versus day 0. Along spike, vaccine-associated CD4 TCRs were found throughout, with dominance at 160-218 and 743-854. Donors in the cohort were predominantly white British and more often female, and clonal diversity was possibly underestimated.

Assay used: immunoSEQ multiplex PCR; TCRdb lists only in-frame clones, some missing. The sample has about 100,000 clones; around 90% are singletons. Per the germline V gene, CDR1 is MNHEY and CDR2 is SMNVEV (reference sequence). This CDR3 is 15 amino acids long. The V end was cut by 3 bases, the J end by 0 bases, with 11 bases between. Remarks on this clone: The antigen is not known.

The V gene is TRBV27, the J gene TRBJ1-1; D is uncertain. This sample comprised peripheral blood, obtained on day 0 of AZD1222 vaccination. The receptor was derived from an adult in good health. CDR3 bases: TGTGCCAGCAGTTTTGACGGATCAATGAACACTGAAGCTTTCTTT. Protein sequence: CASSFDGSMNTEAFF.